This entry lists 27 T cell receptor beta chains sequenced from one sample in a study of T cells in Graves' hyperthyroidism and ophthalmopathy. RNA transcripts yielded amplified TCR beta CDR3 regions. The TCR CDR3 was amplified in a first-round RT-PCR using the HTBI primer set. MiXCR, applied by TCRdb to the multiplex PCR reads, yields one record per CDR3 protein. Here the sample spans around 540,000 distinct CDR3 sequences, approximately 44% being singletons. Input material: peripheral blood or thyroid tissue (not recorded which). These receptors all stem from a woman aged 18-29 years with Graves' hyperthyroidism.

The sample holds many counts of this clonotype. CDR3 DNA: TGTGCCAGCAGTTACTCGGCCGGCAATCAGCCCCAGCATTTT. Its protein is CASSYSAGNQPQHF. This chain uses TRBV6-5 with TRBJ1-5; D ambiguous. The CDR3 is made up of 14 amino acids. Germline V CDR1 and CDR2: MNHEY, SVGAGI. Trimming stripped 0 bases from V and 2 bases from J, with 5 bases between.

J is TRBJ2-7 and V is TRBV15; D might be TRBD1 or TRBD2, each matching 5 bases. The CDR3 is 14 residues long. Germline assignment: CDR1 LNHNV and CDR2 YYDKDF (reference sequence). V gave up 0 bases and J gave up 7 bases, with 13 bases separating them. The CDR3 DNA is TGTGCCACCAGCAGAGATCTTGGGGGTCGGGAGCAGTACTTC. Its protein product is CATSRDLGGREQYF.

This clonotype was detected a few times. The chain couples TRBV7-2 to TRBJ1-5; D is unclear. The CDR3 length is 13 residues. Germline V gene data show CDR1 as SGHTA and CDR2 as FQGNSA. Trimming removed 7 bases from V and 2 bases from J, with 9 bases in between. This CDR3 reads CASTIRGNQPQHF. DNA of the CDR3: TGTGCCAGCACTATACGTGGCAATCAGCCCCAGCATTTT. The full variable domain, its missing parts supplied by reference TRBV7-2 and TRBJ1-5, is GAGVSQSPSNKVTEKGKDVELRCDPISGHTALYWYRQSLGQGLEFLIYFQGNSAPDKSGLPSDRFSAERTGGSVSTLTIQRTQQEDSAVYLCASTIRGNQPQHFGDGTRLSIL.

About this clonotype itself: One junction end disagrees with the germline gene, perhaps due to a read error. The chain links TRBV10-2 to TRBJ1-6, with D possibly TRBD1 on 6 matching bases. Germline V gives CDR1 WSHSY, CDR2 SAAADI. CDR3 length: 14 amino acids. CDR3 region: CASSLRTDNSPLHF. The CDR3 coding sequence is TGTGCCAGCAGCTTGCGGACAGATAATTCACCCCTCCACTTT.

This clonotype was found a few times. V is TRBV9 and J is TRBJ2-6, with 7 bases aligning to TRBD1. Germline CDR1 reads SGDLS; CDR2 reads YYNGEE. V gave up 4 bases and J gave up 3 bases; unmatched junction bases: 10. The CDR3 totals 17 residues. CDR3 protein: CASSLGGREYGANVLTF. The CDR3 DNA is TGTGCCAGCAGCTTAGGGGGCAGGGAGTATGGGGCCAACGTCCTGACTTTC. Full variable domain (outside the CDR3, taken from reference TRBV9 and TRBJ2-6): DSGVTQTPKHLITATGQRVTLRCSPRSGDLSVYWYQQSLDQGLQFLIQYYNGEERAKGNILERFSAQQFPDLHSELNLSSLELGDSALYFCASSLGGREYGANVLTFGAGSRLTVL.

V and J are TRBV15 and TRBJ2-7; the D call may be TRBD1 or TRBD2 (5 bases each). Trimming removed 5 bases at V and 7 bases at J, with 18 bases between. The length of the CDR3 is 14 residues. The germline V gene has CDR1 LNHNV and CDR2 YYDKDF (reference sequence). In DNA form, the CDR3 reads TGTGCCACCAGCGGGACCTCCGAGGTCAATGAGCAGTACTTC. Translating gives CATSGTSEVNEQYF.

This clonotype was detected only a few times. V is TRBV7-9 and J is TRBJ1-5; no clear D gene. This CDR3 is built from 13 residues. Per germline, CDR1 SEHNR and CDR2 FQNEAQ (reference sequence). The germline V and J ends were trimmed by 1 base and 5 bases, with 6 bases remaining between them. Here the CDR3 DNA reads TGTGCCAGCAGCTTAGGACAAGATCAGCCCCAGCATTTT. This sequence encodes CASSLGQDQPQHF. Drawing the rest from reference TRBV7-9 and TRBJ1-5, the complete variable domain is DTGVSQNPRHKITKRGQNVTFRCDPISEHNRLYWYRQTLGQGPEFLTYFQNEAQLEKSRLLSDRFSAERPKGSFSTLEIQRTEQGDSAMYLCASSLGQDQPQHFGDGTRLSIL.

The rearrangement joins TRBV29-1 to TRBJ1-1; no firm D call. Trimming took 8 bases from V and 3 from J, leaving 7 bases between them. Germline loops: CDR1 SQVTM, CDR2 ANQGSEA. The CDR3 is 10 residues long. The CDR3 protein is CSQDHTEAFF. In nucleotides, the CDR3 is TGCAGCCAAGATCACACTGAAGCTTTCTTT.

The V and J genes are TRBV29-1 and TRBJ1-2, with 10 bases fitting TRBD1. Germline values: CDR1 SQVTM, CDR2 ANQGSEA. The CDR3 length is 15 residues. V trimming: 3 bases; J trimming: 4 bases; junction bases outside the gene matches: 8. CDR3: CSVETGQGPFYGYTF. In nucleotides, the CDR3 is TGCAGCGTTGAGACGGGACAGGGGCCTTTCTATGGCTACACCTTC. The variable domain in full, with the rest retrieved from reference TRBV29-1 and TRBJ1-2, is SAVISQKPSRDICQRGTSLTIQCQVDSQVTMMFWYRQQPGQSLTLIATANQGSEATYESGFVIDKFPISRPNLTFSTLTVSNMSPEDSSIYLCSVETGQGPFYGYTFGSGTRLTVV.

The chain has TRBV2 and TRBJ2-7, with 8 nucleotides matching TRBD1. This CDR3 contains 13 residues. V lost 5 bases to trimming and J lost 6 bases; unmatched junction nucleotides: 6. In germline, CDR1 is SNHLY, CDR2 FYNNEI. CDR3 DNA sequence: TGTGCCAGCAGTACCTCAGGGGGCGGCGAGCAGTACTTC. This codes for CASSTSGGGEQYF.

This clonotype was picked up a small number of times. V usage is TRBV25-1 and J usage is TRBJ1-2; 7 positions agree with TRBD1. The CDR3 extends over 15 amino acids. Germline V lookup: CDR1 MGHDK, CDR2 SYGVNS. Losses at the gene ends were 2 bases for V and 8 bases for J; bases not matched to a gene: 11. The CDR3 bases are TGTGCCAGCAGTGAAGTGGGGCGACAGGGTGGCGGCTACACCTTC. The encoded protein is CASSEVGRQGGGYTF.

Only a few counts were recorded for this clonotype. The rearrangement links TRBV29-1 to TRBJ1-1, with 8 bases matching TRBD1. This CDR3 comprises 12 residues. V trimming: 8 bases; J trimming: 5 bases; junction bases outside the gene matches: 7. Germline CDR1 and CDR2: SQVTM and ANQGSEA. The DNA of the CDR3 is TGCAGCACTGACAGGGGCGGGACTGAAGCTTTCTTT. This codes for CSTDRGGTEAFF.

The chain recombines TRBV11-2 with TRBJ1-5; 8 bases are a match to TRBD1. From germline, CDR1 is SGHAT and CDR2 FQNNGV. CDR3 length: 15 amino acids. The ends lost 5 bases at V and 5 bases at J; junction bases unmatched: 8. CDR3 region: CASSVRDRLDQPQHF. CDR3 sequence (DNA): TGTGCCAGCAGCGTACGGGACAGGCTTGATCAGCCCCAGCATTTT.

This clonotype was recorded many times. The V call is TRBV24-1, the J call TRBJ1-2; 7 bases match TRBD1. Germline CDR1 reads KGHDR; CDR2 reads SFDVKD. The junction had 2 bases not matched to a gene; V was cut back by 4 bases and J by 4 bases. The CDR3 totals 13 residues. CDR3 in amino acids: CATSDSGGYGYTF. The CDR3 region has the DNA TGTGCCACCAGTGACTCAGGGGGCTATGGCTACACCTTC.

This clonotype was found once. The chain combines TRBV14 with TRBJ1-1, with no clear D. The CDR3 is 12 amino acids. The germline gives CDR1 SGHDN, CDR2 FVKESK. Trimming stripped 2 bases from V and 7 bases from J, with 8 bases between. CDR3 loop: CASSQRPHEAFF. CDR3 DNA: TGTGCCAGCAGCCAAAGGCCCCATGAAGCTTTCTTT.

At least ten counts were recorded for this clonotype. V usage is TRBV2 and J usage is TRBJ2-7; the D gene is possibly TRBD2 (6 bases). The CDR3 runs to 13 residues. CDR1 and CDR2 from the germline V gene are SNHLY and FYNNEI. Trimming removed 7 bases at V and 2 bases at J, with 12 bases between. Written as DNA, the CDR3 is TGTGCCAGCAAGGCTAGCGCCACCTACGAGCAGTACTTC. It is translated as CASKASATYEQYF. The variable domain in full, with the rest retrieved from reference TRBV2 and TRBJ2-7, is EPEVTQTPSHQVTQMGQEVILRCVPISNHLYFYWYRQILGQKVEFLVSFYNNEISEKSEIFDDQFSVERPDGSNFTLKIRSTKLEDSAMYFCASKASATYEQYFGPGTRLTVT.

This chain uses TRBV25-1 with TRBJ1-2; D possibly corresponds to TRBD1 (5 bases). This CDR3 has 15 amino acids. The V gene's germline CDR1 is MGHDK and CDR2 SYGVNS. V dropped 11 bases and J dropped 5 bases, with 24 bases sitting between them. CDR3 in DNA: TGTGCCTGGGGAGTGGGGACGGGACTGACTTATGGCTACACCTTC. Protein sequence: CAWGVGTGLTYGYTF.

Only a few counts were recorded for this clonotype. The chain couples TRBV20-1 to TRBJ1-5, with TRBD1 as a possible D gene (5 bases). Germline CDR1 and CDR2: DFQATT and SNEGSKA (reference sequence). This CDR3 is built from 13 residues. V lost 6 bases and J lost 6, with 15 bases in between. The CDR3: CSASAGAPQPQHF. CDR3 sequence (DNA): TGCAGTGCCAGTGCCGGGGCACCTCAGCCCCAGCATTTT.

The rearrangement joins TRBV7-9 to TRBJ1-4, with D maybe TRBD1 (5 bases). Per the germline V gene, CDR1 is SEHNR and CDR2 is FQNEAQ (reference sequence). The CDR3 length is 14 residues. V was cut by 5 bases and J by 11 bases, with 18 bases left in between. The DNA of the CDR3 is TGTGCCAGCAGCCAAGGAGGGACGTCTGATAAACTGTTTTTT. This codes for CASSQGGTSDKLFF.

In this sample, this clonotype turned up many times. The genes are TRBV24-1 and TRBJ1-5; a possible D gene is TRBD1 (5 bases). This CDR3 comprises 14 residues. Per germline, CDR1 KGHDR and CDR2 SFDVKD. The V end lost 7 bases, the J end lost 5 bases, and 14 bases lay between the germline ends. Written as DNA, the CDR3 is TGTGCCACCAGCCCCGGCCAGGGTTATCAGCCCCAGCATTTT. Translation: CATSPGQGYQPQHF.

The chain is built from TRBV19 and TRBJ2-7; D remains ambiguous. Trimming took 0 bases from V and 1 from J, leaving 7 bases between them. Per germline, CDR1 LNHDA and CDR2 SQIVND (reference sequence). The CDR3 extends over 14 amino acids. DNA for the CDR3: TGTGCCAGTAGTATAGATCTGGGGTCCTACGAGCAGTACTTC. Its translation: CASSIDLGSYEQYF.

This clonotype occurred once. One end of the junction does not line up with germline, which may come from a read error. V usage is TRBV20-1 and J usage is TRBJ2-5, with D uncertain. The CDR3 has 14 residues. The germline V gene encodes CDR1 DFQATT and CDR2 SNEGSKA (reference sequence). For the CDR3, the DNA is TGCAGTGCTAGAGATCCGTGGCTACAAGAGATCCAGTACTTC. This sequence encodes CSARDPWLQEIQYF.

This clonotype appeared many times. This chain joins TRBV29-1 and TRBJ2-2, with 8 positions matching TRBD1. Trimming took 1 base from V and 5 from J; bases not matched to a gene: 3. The CDR3 is 14 residues long. CDR1 is SQVTM, CDR2 ANQGSEA, per germline. The CDR3 DNA is TGCAGCGTTGAAGGGACAGGGATGACCGGGGAGCTGTTTTTT. This codes for CSVEGTGMTGELFF.

This chain connects TRBV2 to TRBJ1-6; 8 positions agree with TRBD1. The CDR3 totals 14 residues. Germline V lookup: CDR1 SNHLY, CDR2 FYNNEI. The trim removed 5 bases at V and 9 bases at J, leaving 6 bases unmatched. The CDR3 nucleotides read TGTGCCAGCAGTCAGCGGACAGGGACTTCACCCCTCCACTTT. Translation gives CASSQRTGTSPLHF.

This clonotype was seen a handful of times. This chain joins TRBV2 and TRBJ1-5, with 7 positions matching TRBD1. Germline CDR1 SNHLY, CDR2 FYNNEI. There are 16 residues in the CDR3. The V and J ends lost 7 bases and 2 bases, in that order; junction bases with no gene match: 11. This CDR3 reads CASNQGGYKGNQPQHF. CDR3 DNA sequence: TGTGCCAGCAATCAAGGGGGCTATAAGGGCAATCAGCCCCAGCATTTT.

The chain links TRBV25-1 to TRBJ1-6; a weak D match, TRBD1 (6 bases). Trimming shortened V by 8 bases and J by 6 bases, and 8 bases separated the two germline ends. The CDR3 length is 12 residues. Per the germline V gene, CDR1 is MGHDK and CDR2 is SYGVNS. The CDR3, as DNA: TGTGCCAGCGCCAGGGGTAATTCACCCCTCCACTTT. Translation: CASARGNSPLHF.

This clonotype was seen just once. The V call is TRBV7-9, the J call TRBJ1-1; TRBD1 matches at 9 bases. The CDR3 consists of 16 residues. V gave up 8 bases and J gave up 0 bases; unmatched junction bases: 10. The germline V gene encodes CDR1 SEHNR and CDR2 FQNEAQ (reference sequence). The CDR3 loop reads CASFPGTGFMNTEAFF. CDR3 DNA sequence: TGTGCCAGCTTCCCAGGGACAGGGTTCATGAACACTGAAGCTTTCTTT.